The 29 T cell receptor beta chains in this list originate from one sample, sequenced in a study of radiotherapy plus CTLA-4 blockade in lung cancer. Some clones are missing from TCRdb's copy, which holds only in-frame ones; the method was immunoSEQ multiplex PCR. The sample has more than 75,000 clones, 60% to 80% seen once. Source: peripheral blood, taken from a patient treated with radiotherapy plus ipilimumab. These receptors were taken from a human donor with non-small cell lung cancer that progressed on radiotherapy plus ipilimumab.

This clone was seen a handful of times. The rearrangement joins TRBV7-2 to TRBJ2-3; weak D call: TRBD1 (5 bases). The CDR3 extends over 14 amino acids. Trimming removed 4 bases from V and 6 bases from J, with 14 bases in between. The germline gives CDR1 SGHTA, CDR2 FQGNSA. Written as DNA, the CDR3 is TGTGCCAGCAGCTCTTACTCAGGGTGGGATACGCAGTATTTT. It codes for CASSSYSGWDTQYF.

The chain carries TRBV7-8 and TRBJ2-7, with 9 positions matching TRBD2. The CDR3 covers 16 residues. From germline, CDR1 is SGHVS and CDR2 FQNEAQ. V dropped 2 bases and J dropped 5; count of bases not matched to a gene: 10. This chain's CDR3 is CASSLIGGRALHEQYF. The CDR3 DNA is TGTGCCAGCAGCTTAATCGGCGGGAGGGCCTTACACGAGCAGTACTTC.

This chain connects TRBV28 to TRBJ1-5; D is unresolved. V shed 6 bases and J shed 0 bases, with 6 bases lying between them. In germline, CDR1 is MDHEN, CDR2 SYDVKM. This CDR3 contains 13 residues. The CDR3 DNA reads as TGTGCCAGCAGCGGAGATAGCAATCAGCCCCAGCATTTT. Its translation is CASSGDSNQPQHF.

This chain joins TRBV30 and TRBJ2-7; a possible D gene is TRBD2 (6 bases). Germline CDR1 is GTSNPN and CDR2 is SVGIG (reference sequence). V lost 2 bases and J lost 0, with 23 bases in between. The CDR3 runs 18 residues. In nucleotides, the CDR3 is TGTGCCTGGAGTTCCTGGACGGTGGGAGGTCCCCACTCCTACGAGCAGTACTTC. This codes for CAWSSWTVGGPHSYEQYF. The full variable domain, completed using reference TRBV30 and TRBJ2-7, is SQTIHQWPATLVQPVGSPLSLECTVEGTSNPNLYWYRQAAGRGLQLLFYSVGIGQISSEVPQNLSASRPQDRQFILSSKKLLLSDSGFYLCAWSSWTVGGPHSYEQYFGPGTRLTVT.

This clone was found once. V is TRBV9 and J is TRBJ1-3; D is unresolved. Germline V gives CDR1 SGDLS, CDR2 YYNGEE. The CDR3 has 14 residues. Trimming cost V 2 bases and J 3 bases, with 9 bases left between them. The CDR3 nucleotides are TGTGCCAGCAGCGTCGACGTAAGTGGAAACACCATATATTTT. Translating it yields CASSVDVSGNTIYF.

The chain recombines TRBV5-1 with TRBJ2-1, with a possible D match to TRBD2 (6 bases). Germline lookup yields CDR1 SGHRS and CDR2 YFSETQ. The V gene lost 6 bases and the J gene lost 6 bases, with 16 bases spanning the gap. This CDR3 is 14 amino acids long. The CDR3 region is CASTPMGGSNEQFF. The CDR3 DNA reads TGCGCCAGCACCCCTATGGGAGGCTCCAATGAGCAGTTCTTC.

V is TRBV27 and J is TRBJ2-7, with a possible D match to TRBD1 (6 bases). CDR1 and CDR2 from the germline V gene are MNHEY and SMNVEV (reference sequence). The CDR3 loop spans 15 amino acids. Trimming left V 5 bases short and J 4 bases short, with 18 bases between. CDR3 sequence: CASSAGQRTLYEQYF. In DNA, the CDR3 is TGTGCCAGCAGTGCTGGACAGAGGACCCTTTACGAGCAGTACTTC.

This clone has just one count. One end of the junction fails to match germline, which may point to a read error. The rearrangement joins TRBV11-3 to TRBJ2-2; D may be TRBD2 (5 bases). The germline V gene has CDR1 SGHNT and CDR2 YENEEA. The CDR3 spans 12 residues. The CDR3 loop reads CASNLGGGELFF. CDR3 bases: TGTGCCAGCAACTTAGGAGGCGGGGAGCTGTTTTTT.

This clone has only one observation. CDR3 residues: CASSLSQGWGYTF. The DNA of the CDR3 is TGTGCCAGCAGTCTCTCACAGGGTTGGGGCTACACCTTC. The genes are TRBV27 and TRBJ1-2, with a tentative D call TRBD1 (6 bases). The V and J ends lost 5 bases and 8 bases respectively, with 15 bases between them. The CDR3 spans 13 residues. The germline gives CDR1 MNHEY, CDR2 SMNVEV (reference sequence).

This chain connects TRBV7-8 to TRBJ1-5; a weak D match, TRBD1 (6 bases). The germline gives CDR1 SGHVS, CDR2 FQNEAQ. Between the trimmed V and J ends, which lost 0 bases and 3 bases, there was a span of 15 bases. This CDR3 is 17 amino acids long. The CDR3 bases are TGTGCCAGCAGCTTAGCGGGCAGGGGTTACACCAATCAGCCCCAGCATTTT. As protein: CASSLAGRGYTNQPQHF.

V and J are TRBV6-5 and TRBJ2-2, with TRBD2 matching 8 bases. Germline CDR1 is MNHEY and CDR2 is SVGAGI. The V segment lost 0 bases and the J segment 5 bases; nucleotides outside the gene matches: 2. This CDR3 is built from 15 residues. DNA of the CDR3: TGTGCCAGCAGTTACTCCCAGCGGGGGACCGGGGAGCTGTTTTTT. It encodes CASSYSQRGTGELFF.

This sequence joins TRBV7-9 and TRBJ1-6; 7 nucleotides agree with TRBD1. The germline CDR1 and CDR2 sequences are SEHNR and FQNEAQ (reference sequence). V lost 5 bases to trimming and J lost 6 bases; unmatched junction nucleotides: 4. This CDR3 contains 14 residues. The CDR3 DNA reads as TGTGCCAGCAGCCTTGGACAGGTTAATTCACCCCTCCACTTT. Translated: CASSLGQVNSPLHF.

The sample holds one count of this clone. The V gene is TRBV6-1, the J gene TRBJ1-1; no firm D call. The ends were cut back, 2 bases at V and 11 bases at J, with 12 bases in the middle. CDR1 and CDR2 (germline): MNHNS, SASEGT. This CDR3 region has 12 residues. Here the CDR3 reads CASSERILGAFF. In DNA form, the CDR3 reads TGTGCCAGCAGTGAACGGATTCTAGGTGCTTTCTTT.

This clone was counted between two and nine times. The chain joins TRBV19 to TRBJ1-1, with 8 bases aligning to TRBD1. V lost 5 bases to trimming and J lost 7 bases; unmatched junction nucleotides: 6. This CDR3 contains 13 residues. Germline V gene lookup returns CDR1 LNHDA and CDR2 SQIVND (reference sequence). This CDR3 reads CASSVTGEIEAFF. In DNA, the CDR3 is TGTGCCAGTAGTGTGACAGGGGAGATTGAAGCTTTCTTT.

This clone was detected only once. The chain employs TRBV18 and TRBJ2-1, with 8 nucleotides matching TRBD2. The CDR3 has 21 residues. In germline, CDR1 is KGHSH, CDR2 LQKENI. Unmatched junction bases numbered 18, after V lost 2 bases and J lost 0 bases. As DNA, the CDR3 is TGTGCCAGCTCACCAAACTCCCCCAGCGCGGGAGGCCTGAGCTCCTACAATGAGCAGTTCTTC. Protein sequence: CASSPNSPSAGGLSSYNEQFF.

The gene calls are TRBV9 and TRBJ2-7; D gene uncertain. The CDR3 sequence is 13 residues long. Per germline, CDR1 SGDLS and CDR2 YYNGEE. V dropped 0 bases and J dropped 8 bases, with 12 bases sitting between them. The CDR3 DNA reads as TGTGCCAGCAGCGTAGGGCCGAGCGAGCAGCAGTACTTC. Translation: CASSVGPSEQQYF. Supplemented by reference TRBV9 and TRBJ2-7, the full variable domain reads DSGVTQTPKHLITATGQRVTLRCSPRSGDLSVYWYQQSLDQGLQFLIQYYNGEERAKGNILERFSAQQFPDLHSELNLSSLELGDSALYFCASSVGPSEQQYFGPGTRLTVT.

V usage is TRBV6-1 and J usage is TRBJ1-5; 7 positions match TRBD1. The V and J ends lost 0 bases and 7 bases, in that order; junction bases with no gene match: 9. Germline V gene data show CDR1 as MNHNS and CDR2 as SASEGT. The CDR3 sequence is 16 residues long. Written as DNA, the CDR3 is TGTGCCAGCAGTGAAGCCGTAGGAGGGGGCGGCCAGCCCCAGCATTTT. It specifies CASSEAVGGGGQPQHF.

J is TRBJ2-7 and V is TRBV11-3; D not certain. V was trimmed by 3 bases and J by 2 bases, leaving 2 bases between them. The CDR3 covers 11 residues. Germline V gene lookup returns CDR1 SGHNT and CDR2 YENEEA. CDR3 amino acids: CASSLAYEQYF. CDR3 nucleotide sequence: TGTGCCAGCAGCTTGGCCTACGAGCAGTACTTC.

The chain has TRBV18 and TRBJ2-5, with 9 bases identical to TRBD1. V lost 8 bases and J lost 5; bases outside the gene matches: 6. CDR3 length: 13 amino acids. Looked up from germline, CDR1 is KGHSH and CDR2 is LQKENI. CDR3 DNA sequence: TGTGCCAGCAACAGGGGGCTCGAGGAGACCCAGTACTTC. It translates to CASNRGLEETQYF.

The CDR3 sequence is CASSFRQASTDTQYF. The CDR3 DNA follows: TGTGCCAGCAGTTTCAGGCAAGCTAGCACAGATACGCAGTATTTT. The chain links TRBV28 to TRBJ2-3; D is uncertain. There are 15 residues in the CDR3. With 3 bases removed from V and 0 bases from J, the gap between germline ends came to 10 bases. CDR1 MDHEN and CDR2 SYDVKM come from the germline V gene.

The V call is TRBV5-1, the J call TRBJ2-1, with 7 bases matching TRBD2. CDR3 size: 16 residues. V lost 2 bases, J lost 6 bases, and 11 bases stayed unmatched. Germline V gene lookup returns CDR1 SGHRS and CDR2 YFSETQ. The CDR3: CASSFLLRTRGNEQFF. CDR3 bases: TGCGCCAGCAGCTTTTTATTAAGGACTAGGGGCAATGAGCAGTTCTTC.

The chain is built from TRBV4-2 and TRBJ2-3; TRBD1 matches at 9 bases. Germline CDR1 reads LGHNA; CDR2 reads YNFKEQ. The CDR3 loop spans 14 amino acids. The V segment lost 4 bases and the J segment 6 bases; nucleotides outside the gene matches: 5. For the CDR3, the DNA is TGTGCCAGCAGCCGTAACAGGGGGCGGGATACGCAGTATTTT. As protein: CASSRNRGRDTQYF.

The chain couples TRBV19 to TRBJ2-1; 11 nucleotides line up with TRBD2. The CDR3 has 15 residues. The junction had 6 bases not matched to a gene; V was cut back by 5 bases and J by 6 bases. Germline CDR1 reads LNHDA; CDR2 reads SQIVND (reference sequence). Here the CDR3 DNA reads TGTGCCAGTAGTCCCAATAGCGGGGGGGCCAATGAGCAGTTCTTC. It translates to CASSPNSGGANEQFF.

The chain couples TRBV7-9 to TRBJ1-4; D perhaps matches TRBD1 (5 bases). The V gene lost 2 bases and the J gene lost 8 bases, with 12 bases spanning the gap. The germline V gene encodes CDR1 SEHNR and CDR2 FQNEAQ (reference sequence). The CDR3 consists of 14 residues. CDR3 DNA: TGTGCCAGCAGCTTAAATGCAGGGACCGAAAAACTGTTTTTT. It translates to CASSLNAGTEKLFF.

V is TRBV7-3 and J is TRBJ1-5, with a weak D call TRBD1 (5 bases). There are 16 residues in the CDR3. The V gene lost 7 bases and the J gene lost 2 bases, with 18 bases spanning the gap. Germline CDR1 is SGHTA and CDR2 is FQGTGA. The CDR3 DNA reads TGTGCCAGCACAGACCGGGGCCAGAGGGGCAATCAGCCCCAGCATTTT. It specifies CASTDRGQRGNQPQHF.

This chain uses TRBV14 with TRBJ2-2, with 7 positions matching TRBD1. Germline values: CDR1 SGHDN, CDR2 FVKESK. V trimming: 2 bases; J trimming: 4 bases; junction bases outside the gene matches: 4. This CDR3 has 15 residues. As DNA, the CDR3 is TGTGCCAGCAGCCAAAGGCCAGGGGGCACCGGGGAGCTGTTTTTT. The encoded protein is CASSQRPGGTGELFF.

The chain recombines TRBV19 with TRBJ2-4; possibly TRBD1 or TRBD2 for D (5 bases each). With 0 bases removed from V and 4 bases from J, the gap between germline ends came to 16 bases. Germline CDR1 is LNHDA and CDR2 is SQIVND (reference sequence). The CDR3 is 17 amino acids. Here the CDR3 DNA reads TGTGCCAGTAGTATAGACTATCAGGGTTCGGGGAAAAACATTCAGTACTTC. Its translation is CASSIDYQGSGKNIQYF. Full variable domain (rest looked up from reference TRBV19 and TRBJ2-4): DGGITQSPKYLFRKEGQNVTLSCEQNLNHDAMYWYRQDPGQGLRLIYYSQIVNDFQKGDIAEGYSVSREKKESFPLTVTSAQKNPTAFYLCASSIDYQGSGKNIQYFGAGTRLSVL.

The chain is built from TRBV10-3 and TRBJ2-2, with TRBD1 identical over 9 bases. The CDR3 is 14 amino acids. Germline loops: CDR1 ENHRY, CDR2 SYGVKD. J gave up 2 bases and V 6 bases, and 1 base lay outside the gene matches. The CDR3, as DNA: TGTGCCATCAGGGGACAGGGAAACACCGGGGAGCTGTTTTTT. It is translated as CAIRGQGNTGELFF.

This rearrangement joins TRBV7-9 to TRBJ1-2; TRBD1 might be the D (5 bases). The germline V gene has CDR1 SEHNR and CDR2 FQNEAQ (reference sequence). The CDR3 spans 14 residues. V lost 11 bases, J lost 8 bases, and 24 bases lay in between. The CDR3, as DNA: TGTGCCTGGGGCGGGCAGGGAATTACCAACGGCTACACCTTC. Encoded protein: CAWGGQGITNGYTF.